The clone carrying this T cell receptor beta chain was counted only a few times. These data come from a study of early T cells in non-severe SARS-CoV-2 infection. The wider study: The chains were unpaired, and the sequenced material was bulk RNA from unsorted whole blood.

The CDR3 covers 12 residues. Germline V lookup: CDR1 SGHVS, CDR2 FNYEAQ. V shed 5 bases and J shed 8 bases, with 10 bases lying between them. The library protocol tagged individual cDNA molecules with unique molecular identifiers. TCRdb re-analysed the 5' RACE reads in MiXCR, keeping a single row per CDR3 protein. The table lists tens of thousands of distinct CDR3 sequences, about 9.4% of them singletons. The chain has TRBV7-6 and TRBJ2-1, with D possibly TRBD2 on 5 matching bases. The clonotype comes from an adult who was a healthcare worker with PCR-confirmed SARS-CoV-2 infection or an uninfected control (not recorded which). The starting material was whole blood, obtained at baseline. The CDR3 DNA reads TGTGCCAGCAGCGGACTCCTCGATGAGCAGTTCTTC. Its translation: CASSGLLDEQFF.